This T cell receptor beta chain originates from a study of shared T cell receptors in the human thymus. Sequencing used immunoSEQ multiplex PCR; TCRdb keeps in-frame clones, though not all of them. Counted here are over 450,000 clones, about four fifths occurring once; the ten biggest clones make up 0.013%. Germline lookup yields CDR1 MNHEY and CDR2 SVGAGI. The CDR3 length is 16 residues. V gave up 2 bases and J gave up 0 bases; unmatched junction bases: 6. These data also formed part of another study, on human thymus T cells. According to that study: Thymic and blood repertoires seemed to favor certain V and J genes.

This TCR came from a boy less than two years old with a congenital heart defect. Sequenced input: thymocytes. The chain is built from TRBV6-5 and TRBJ2-7, with 8 positions matching TRBD1. The CDR3 spells CASSYMGDRTSYEQYF. CDR3 sequence (DNA): TGTGCCAGCAGTTACATGGGGGACAGGACCTCCTACGAGCAGTACTTC.